A selection of T cell receptor beta chains follows, all from one sample in a study of T cell changes during pregnancy in multiple sclerosis. The method was immunoSEQ multiplex PCR; TCRdb's version includes in-frame clones alone and lacks a portion of them. The sample records just under 80,000 clones, over 85% being singletons. The sequencing used peripheral blood, collected in the second trimester of pregnancy. These TCRs come from a female donor in good health, enrolled as a control in a pregnancy study. The CDR3 runs from the conserved cysteine through the conserved F or W. A D gene is named only where the DNA matches it firmly. Rows give clone size only sometimes, using once, few, many, or a class for an expanded clone.

cdr3_nt cdr3_aa clone_size d_call j_call v_call
TGCACCAGCAGCCAAGAAAGTGCCGGGGGTGATCAGCCCCAGCATTTT CTSSQESAGGDQPQHF NA NA TRBJ1-5 TRBV4-3
TGTGCCAGCAGTTTAGGTCGAGGTAACACTGAAGCTTTCTTT CASSLGRGNTEAFF NA NA TRBJ1-1 TRBV27
TGTGCCAGCTCACCAACTCGTACAGACAAGAACTATGGCTACACCTTC CASSPTRTDKNYGYTF NA NA TRBJ1-2 TRBV18
TGCAGCGTCGCCGGGAGTAACACTGAAGCTTTCTTT CSVAGSNTEAFF once NA TRBJ1-1 TRBV29-1
TGCAGCGTTGAAGAGGCCGCTCTTGAAGCTTTCTTT CSVEEAALEAFF NA NA TRBJ1-1 TRBV29-1
TGCGCCAGCAGCCATCTTAGCGGGGGGTCACGTAGCACAGATACGCAGTATTTT CASSHLSGGSRSTDTQYF NA TRBD2 TRBJ2-3 TRBV4-1
TGTGCCAGCAGCTTAGCGCGTGCAGGGGGGAATGAGCAGTTCTTC CASSLARAGGNEQFF NA NA TRBJ2-1 TRBV7-6
TGTGCCTGGAGTCCAAACTATGGCTACACCTTC CAWSPNYGYTF NA NA TRBJ1-2 TRBV30
TGTGCCAGCAGCCCCGGGGGTCCAGAGCAGTACTTC CASSPGGPEQYF NA NA TRBJ2-7 TRBV7-9
TGTGCCAGTAGTATAGACCGGACAGGACTTTACGAGAACACTGAAGCTTTCTTT CASSIDRTGLYENTEAFF NA TRBD1 TRBJ1-1 TRBV19
TGTGCCAGTAGTTGGTTAGGGGGTGGAACTGAAGCTTTCTTT CASSWLGGGTEAFF once NA TRBJ1-1 TRBV19
TGTGCCAGCAGCGAAGATAACAGGGGGCTTGCTGGCTACACCTTC CASSEDNRGLAGYTF NA TRBD1 TRBJ1-2 TRBV9
TGCGCCAGCAGCCTTTCTAACAATGAGCAGTTCTTC CASSLSNNEQFF NA NA TRBJ2-1 TRBV5-1
TGTGCCTGGAGTTATACAGGGGCGGACACTGAAGCTTTCTTT CAWSYTGADTEAFF few TRBD1 TRBJ1-1 TRBV30
TGCGCCAGCAGCCCTGGACAGGGGCCCTACAATGAGCAGTTCTTC CASSPGQGPYNEQFF NA TRBD1 TRBJ2-1 TRBV5-1
TGTGCCAGCAGTTACAGACAGGGAGCAAATGAAAAACTGTTTTTT CASSYRQGANEKLFF NA TRBD1 TRBJ1-4 TRBV2
TGTGCCAGCAGCCCCAACACAGATACGCAGTATTTT CASSPNTDTQYF NA NA TRBJ2-3 TRBV5-6
TGTGCCAGCAGCCACGGGACTAGCGGGGAATACGAGCAGTACTTC CASSHGTSGEYEQYF NA TRBD2 TRBJ2-7 TRBV4-2
TGTGCCAGTAGTAGAGATCAGGGAGGGGAGGGCTACACCTTC CASSRDQGGEGYTF NA NA TRBJ1-2 TRBV19
TGTGCCAGCAGAAGGGGCACGGACACCGGGGAGCTGTTTTTT CASRRGTDTGELFF NA NA TRBJ2-2 TRBV2
TGTGCCAGCAGAAAGGACAGTTTAAACACTGAAGCTTTCTTT CASRKDSLNTEAFF once NA TRBJ1-1 TRBV5-4
TGTGCCAGTAGTATTATTAGTAACACTGAAGCTTTCTTT CASSIISNTEAFF once NA TRBJ1-1 TRBV19
TGCGCCAGCAGCCAAGAAATAGGAGGGGTCCTCTCCTACGAGCAGTACTTC CASSQEIGGVLSYEQYF NA NA TRBJ2-7 TRBV4-1
TGTGCCAGCAGCCAAGATAGAACACGGGGAGCAGATACGCAGTATTTT CASSQDRTRGADTQYF NA NA TRBJ2-3 TRBV4-2
TGTGCCAGCAGCTTACTTAAACAGGGGGTAACATTTAGCGGAAACACCATATATTTT CASSLLKQGVTFSGNTIYF NA TRBD1 TRBJ1-3 TRBV7-2
TGTGCCAGTAGGGGACAGCGCTATGGCTACACCTTC CASRGQRYGYTF NA TRBD1 TRBJ1-2 TRBV19
TGTGCCAGCGGGTTTCCAGGGGGAGGTCAGCCCCAGCATTTT CASGFPGGGQPQHF NA TRBD1 TRBJ1-5 TRBV7-2
TGTGCCAGCAGTGAAGACTTCGGTCTAGAGACCCAGTACTTC CASSEDFGLETQYF NA NA TRBJ2-5 TRBV6-4
TGTGCCAGCAGCTTAGCGGGGGCGGAAAATGAGCAGTTCTTC CASSLAGAENEQFF once NA TRBJ2-1 TRBV7-2
TGTGCCAGCAGGCTAGCGGGGACCCTCTACGAGCAGTACTTC CASRLAGTLYEQYF NA TRBD2 TRBJ2-7 TRBV27
TGTGCCAGCCGGGGACACGAGATCTATGGCTACACCTTC CASRGHEIYGYTF NA NA TRBJ1-2 TRBV27
TGTGCCAGCAGTGAATTTCTTTCACCCCTCCACTTT CASSEFLSPLHF NA NA TRBJ1-6 TRBV6-1
TGTGCCAGCAGCTTGGCAGGATACACTGAAGCTTTCTTT CASSLAGYTEAFF NA NA TRBJ1-1 TRBV5-6
TGTGCCATCAGTGAGTCGCCAGGTAGGAGCAATCAGCCCCAGCATTTT CAISESPGRSNQPQHF NA NA TRBJ1-5 TRBV10-3
TGTGCCAGTAGGTTACAGGGAACGGAGGACTATGGCTACACCTTC CASRLQGTEDYGYTF NA NA TRBJ1-2 TRBV19
TGTGCCAGCAGCGCGACAGTGAACACCGGGGAGCTGTTTTTT CASSATVNTGELFF NA NA TRBJ2-2 TRBV9
TGTGCCAGCAGTTACTCGAACGGGGGGAGCGGGGAGCTGTTTTTT CASSYSNGGSGELFF NA TRBD2 TRBJ2-2 TRBV6-5
TGCGCCAGCAGCCAAGATCTCATATTCAGGGGGAACAAAAACATTCAGTACTTC CASSQDLIFRGNKNIQYF NA TRBD1 TRBJ2-4 TRBV4-1
TGTGCCAGCAGCTTAGCCCACAGGGGGTCTTTTTATAATTCACCCCTCCACTTT CASSLAHRGSFYNSPLHF NA TRBD1 TRBJ1-6 TRBV7-2
TGTGCCAGCAGCTTGGCCCCAGCGGGCGGGGAGACCCAGTACTTC CASSLAPAGGETQYF NA NA TRBJ2-5 TRBV5-6
TGTGCCAGCAGTTACTCGGCGTCAGGAGGCACTGAAGCTTTCTTT CASSYSASGGTEAFF NA NA TRBJ1-1 TRBV6-5
TGCGCCAGCACCACCGGCGGCGATTCACCCCTCCACTTT CASTTGGDSPLHF NA NA TRBJ1-6 TRBV5-1